Presented here are 13 T cell receptor beta chains from one specimen sequenced in a study of T cell changes during pregnancy in multiple sclerosis. The repertoire was sequenced with immunoSEQ multiplex PCR; TCRdb's copy has only in-frame clones and lacks some. This sample carries 30,000 to 45,000 clones, 92% of them seen once, and the ten largest clones take under 0.55%. The material was CD4+ T cells from peripheral blood mononuclear cells, obtained after pregnancy. The receptors shown here come from a female donor with multiple sclerosis, enrolled in a pregnancy study.

This chain links TRBV6-1 with TRBJ1-5; D uncertain. Trimming took off 1 base at V and 0 bases at J, with 4 bases between the two ends. Germline V gene data show CDR1 as MNHNS and CDR2 as SASEGT. The CDR3 contains 14 residues. The CDR3 spells CASSEGYSNQPQHF. CDR3 in DNA: TGTGCCAGCAGTGAAGGCTATAGCAATCAGCCCCAGCATTTT.

The gene calls are TRBV6-6 and TRBJ1-4; D gene uncertain. Trimming cost V 10 bases and J 4 bases, with 10 bases left between them. CDR1 and CDR2 (germline): MNHNY, SVGAGI (reference sequence). The CDR3 has 12 residues. CDR3 sequence (DNA): TGTGCCACTTCAAGGAGTAATGAAAAACTGTTTTTT. Protein sequence: CATSRSNEKLFF.

This clone appeared a single time. V usage is TRBV2 and J usage is TRBJ1-1; 8 bases are shared with TRBD1. Germline loops: CDR1 SNHLY, CDR2 FYNNEI. The trim removed 7 bases at V and 5 bases at J, leaving 12 bases unmatched. CDR3 length: 15 residues. The CDR3 protein is CASIRGGTGKTEAFF. In DNA, the CDR3 is TGTGCCAGCATTAGGGGAGGGACAGGAAAAACTGAAGCTTTCTTT.

V is TRBV25-1 and J is TRBJ2-7; 11 positions agree with TRBD1. The CDR3 is made up of 15 amino acids. The V and J ends lost 4 bases and 1 base, in that order; junction bases with no gene match: 3. Germline V lookup: CDR1 MGHDK, CDR2 SYGVNS. CDR3: CASSAGTGGSYEQYF. Written as DNA, the CDR3 is TGTGCCAGCAGTGCGGGGACAGGGGGTTCCTACGAGCAGTACTTC.

This chain links TRBV9 with TRBJ2-2, with 7 bases identical to TRBD1. J lost 2 bases, V lost 0 bases, and 4 bases had no gene match. Germline loops: CDR1 SGDLS, CDR2 YYNGEE. The CDR3 covers 16 residues. CDR3 nucleotide sequence: TGTGCCAGCAGCGTAGGGGGGACAGATAACACCGGGGAGCTGTTTTTT. Amino acid sequence: CASSVGGTDNTGELFF.

CDR3 nucleotide sequence: TGTGCCAGCAGTGAAAACTTACCCAATGAGCAGTTCTTC. Protein sequence: CASSENLPNEQFF. The chain carries TRBV2 and TRBJ2-1; D call uncertain. Germline CDR1 is SNHLY and CDR2 is FYNNEI. The CDR3 runs 13 residues. Trimming cost V 2 bases and J 6 bases, with 8 bases left between them.

This clone has just one count. The J gene is TRBJ1-2, the V gene TRBV5-4; maybe TRBD1 (5 bases). Trimming stripped 0 bases from V and 10 bases from J, with 7 bases between. Germline CDR1 is SGHNT and CDR2 is YYREEE (reference sequence). The CDR3 loop spans 11 amino acids. The CDR3 loop reads CASSLVGLYTF. Written as DNA, the CDR3 is TGTGCCAGCAGCTTGGTGGGGCTCTACACCTTC.

This chain uses TRBV28 with TRBJ1-2; 7 positions match TRBD1. Per germline, CDR1 MDHEN and CDR2 SYDVKM. This CDR3 has 15 amino acids. V trimming: 1 base; J trimming: 7 bases; junction bases outside the gene matches: 9. CDR3 residues: CASSLLKGGLVGYTF. The CDR3 DNA reads TGTGCCAGCAGTTTATTGAAAGGGGGCTTGGTTGGCTACACCTTC.

The chain combines TRBV15 with TRBJ2-7; 8 bases map to TRBD1. CDR1 is LNHNV and CDR2 is YYDKDF in the germline V gene (reference sequence). The CDR3 contains 14 residues. The trim removed 2 bases at V and 5 bases at J, leaving 5 bases unmatched. CDR3 bases: TGTGCCACCAGCAGACTTGGACAGGGTGACGAGCAGTACTTC. It specifies CATSRLGQGDEQYF.

This clone was detected only once. The rearrangement uses TRBV19 and TRBJ2-7, with 11 bases identical to TRBD1. Germline CDR1 LNHDA, CDR2 SQIVND (reference sequence). This CDR3 spans 17 amino acids. V lost 8 bases to trimming and J lost 1 base; unmatched junction nucleotides: 13. Here the CDR3 reads CASRSGTGGVGSYEQYF. The CDR3 DNA reads TGTGCCAGTCGATCCGGGACAGGGGGAGTGGGGTCCTACGAGCAGTACTTC.

The chain carries TRBV27 and TRBJ2-5; 8 nucleotides line up with TRBD2. J lost 4 bases, V lost 3 bases, and 16 bases had no gene match. Germline CDR1 reads MNHEY; CDR2 reads SMNVEV (reference sequence). This CDR3 has 18 amino acids. CDR3 coding DNA: TGTGCCAGCAGTTTTACTAGCGGAAGAGGAATCTCCGGAGAGACCCAGTACTTC. Encoded protein: CASSFTSGRGISGETQYF.

The rearrangement links TRBV9 to TRBJ2-3; 7 bases line up with TRBD1. The V and J ends lost 0 bases and 2 bases, in that order; junction bases with no gene match: 9. Germline CDR1 and CDR2: SGDLS and YYNGEE. The CDR3 is 17 residues long. CDR3 loop: CASSVGRDSQFTDTQYF. The CDR3 DNA sequence: TGTGCCAGCAGCGTAGGAAGGGACAGCCAATTCACAGATACGCAGTATTTT. Drawing the rest from reference TRBV9 and TRBJ2-3, the complete variable domain is DSGVTQTPKHLITATGQRVTLRCSPRSGDLSVYWYQQSLDQGLQFLIQYYNGEERAKGNILERFSAQQFPDLHSELNLSSLELGDSALYFCASSVGRDSQFTDTQYFGPGTRLTVL.

Here the CDR3 reads CASSPGTGGVHTEAFF. For the CDR3, the DNA is TGTGCCAGCAGCCCCGGGACAGGGGGCGTACACACTGAAGCTTTCTTT. The J gene is TRBJ1-1, the V gene TRBV11-3; 12 bases line up with TRBD1. After removal of 5 bases from V and 3 bases from J, the junction contained 7 bases not matched to a gene. The CDR3 length is 16 residues. Germline CDR1 and CDR2: SGHNT and YENEEA.